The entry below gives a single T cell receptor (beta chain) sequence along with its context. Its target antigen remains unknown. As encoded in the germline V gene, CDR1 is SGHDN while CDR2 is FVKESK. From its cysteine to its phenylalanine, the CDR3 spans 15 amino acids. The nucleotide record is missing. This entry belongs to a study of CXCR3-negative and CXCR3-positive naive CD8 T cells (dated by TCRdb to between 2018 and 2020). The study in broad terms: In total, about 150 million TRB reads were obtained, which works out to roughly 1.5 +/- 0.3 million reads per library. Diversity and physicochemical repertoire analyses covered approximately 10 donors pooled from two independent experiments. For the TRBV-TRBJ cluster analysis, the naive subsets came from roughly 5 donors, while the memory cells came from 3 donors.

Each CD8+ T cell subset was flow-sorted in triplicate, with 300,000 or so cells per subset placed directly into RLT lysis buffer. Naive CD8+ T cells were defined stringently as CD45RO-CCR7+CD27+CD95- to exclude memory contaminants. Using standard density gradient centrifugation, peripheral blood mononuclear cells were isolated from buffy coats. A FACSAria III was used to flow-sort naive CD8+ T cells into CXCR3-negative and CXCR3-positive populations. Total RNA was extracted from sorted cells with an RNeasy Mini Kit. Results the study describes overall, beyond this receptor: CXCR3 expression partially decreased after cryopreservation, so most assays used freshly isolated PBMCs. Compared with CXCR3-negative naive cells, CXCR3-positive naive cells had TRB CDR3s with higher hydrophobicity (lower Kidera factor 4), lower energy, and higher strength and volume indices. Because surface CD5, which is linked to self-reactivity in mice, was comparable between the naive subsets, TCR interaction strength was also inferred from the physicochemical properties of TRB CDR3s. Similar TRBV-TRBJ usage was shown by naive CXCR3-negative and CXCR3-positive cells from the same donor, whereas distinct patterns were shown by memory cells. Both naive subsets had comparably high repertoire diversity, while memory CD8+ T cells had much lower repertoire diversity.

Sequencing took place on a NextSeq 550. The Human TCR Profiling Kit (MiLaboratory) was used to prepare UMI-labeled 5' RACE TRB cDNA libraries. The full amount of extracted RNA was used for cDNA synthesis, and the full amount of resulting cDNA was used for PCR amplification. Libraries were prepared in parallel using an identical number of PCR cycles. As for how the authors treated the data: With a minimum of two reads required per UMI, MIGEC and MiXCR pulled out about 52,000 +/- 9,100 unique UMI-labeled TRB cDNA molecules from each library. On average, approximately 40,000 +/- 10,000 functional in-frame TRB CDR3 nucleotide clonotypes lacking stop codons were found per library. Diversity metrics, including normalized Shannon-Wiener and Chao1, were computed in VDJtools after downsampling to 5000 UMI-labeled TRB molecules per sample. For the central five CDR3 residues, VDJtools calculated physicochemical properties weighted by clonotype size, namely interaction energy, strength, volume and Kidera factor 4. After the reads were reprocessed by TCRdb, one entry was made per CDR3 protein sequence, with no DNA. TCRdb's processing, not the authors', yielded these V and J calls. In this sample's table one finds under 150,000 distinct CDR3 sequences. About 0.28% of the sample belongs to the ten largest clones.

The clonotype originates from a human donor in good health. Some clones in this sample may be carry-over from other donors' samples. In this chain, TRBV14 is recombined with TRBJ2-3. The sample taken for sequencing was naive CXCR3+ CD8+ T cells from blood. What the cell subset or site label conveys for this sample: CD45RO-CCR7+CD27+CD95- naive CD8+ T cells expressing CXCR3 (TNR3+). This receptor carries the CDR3 CASSFNLEGTDTQYF.